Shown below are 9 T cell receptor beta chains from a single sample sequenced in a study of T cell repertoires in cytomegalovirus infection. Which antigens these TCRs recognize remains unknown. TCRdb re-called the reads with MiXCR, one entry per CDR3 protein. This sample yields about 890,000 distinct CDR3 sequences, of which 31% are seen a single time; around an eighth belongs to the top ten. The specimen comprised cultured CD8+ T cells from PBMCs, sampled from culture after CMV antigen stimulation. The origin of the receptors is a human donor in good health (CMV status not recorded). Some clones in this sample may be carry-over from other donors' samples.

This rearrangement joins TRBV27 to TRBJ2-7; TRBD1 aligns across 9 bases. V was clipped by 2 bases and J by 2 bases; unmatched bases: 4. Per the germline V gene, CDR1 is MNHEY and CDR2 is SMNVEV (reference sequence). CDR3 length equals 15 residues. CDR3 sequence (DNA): TGTGCCAGCAGTTTAACAGGGGGCGGTACCTACGAGCAGTACTTC. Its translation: CASSLTGGGTYEQYF.

The CDR3 here is CASRGGNTIYF. CDR3 nucleotide sequence: TGTGCCAGCAGGGGTGGAAACACCATATATTTT. This chain joins TRBV6-6 and TRBJ1-3; D gene unclear. Germline CDR1 MNHNY, CDR2 SVGAGI (reference sequence). Trimming pared 6 bases from V and 3 bases from J, leaving 3 bases between. The CDR3 sequence is 11 residues long.

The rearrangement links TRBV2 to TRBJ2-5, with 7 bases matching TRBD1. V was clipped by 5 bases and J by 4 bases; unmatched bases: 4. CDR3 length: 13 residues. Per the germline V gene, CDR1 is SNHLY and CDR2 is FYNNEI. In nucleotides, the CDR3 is TGTGCCAGCAGTTCCAGGGGGATAGAGACCCAGTACTTC. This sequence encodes CASSSRGIETQYF.

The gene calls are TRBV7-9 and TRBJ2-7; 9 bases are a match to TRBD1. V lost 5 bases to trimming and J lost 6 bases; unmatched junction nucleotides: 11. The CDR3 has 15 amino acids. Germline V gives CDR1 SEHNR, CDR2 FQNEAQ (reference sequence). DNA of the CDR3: TGTGCCAGCAGCCTGGCACAGGGGGCGCAAGTCGAGCAGTACTTC. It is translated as CASSLAQGAQVEQYF.

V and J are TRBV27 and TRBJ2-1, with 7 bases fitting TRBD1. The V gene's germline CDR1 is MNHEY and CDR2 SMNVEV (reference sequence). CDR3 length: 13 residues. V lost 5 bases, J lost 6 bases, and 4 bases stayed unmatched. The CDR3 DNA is TGTGCCAGCAGTGCGACAGGGATCAATGAGCAGTTCTTC. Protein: CASSATGINEQFF.

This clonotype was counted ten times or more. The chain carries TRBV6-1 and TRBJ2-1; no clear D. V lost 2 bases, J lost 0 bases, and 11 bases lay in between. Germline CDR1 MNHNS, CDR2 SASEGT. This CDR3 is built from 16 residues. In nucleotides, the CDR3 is TGTGCCAGCAGTGAACTGCGGATCAGCTCCTACAATGAGCAGTTCTTC. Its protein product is CASSELRISSYNEQFF.

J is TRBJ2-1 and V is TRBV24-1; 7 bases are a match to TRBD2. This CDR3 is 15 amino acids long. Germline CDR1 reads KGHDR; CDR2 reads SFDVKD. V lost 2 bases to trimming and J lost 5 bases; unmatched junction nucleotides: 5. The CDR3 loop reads CATSDSRLANNEQFF. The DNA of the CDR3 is TGTGCCACCAGTGATTCCAGACTAGCAAACAATGAGCAGTTCTTC.

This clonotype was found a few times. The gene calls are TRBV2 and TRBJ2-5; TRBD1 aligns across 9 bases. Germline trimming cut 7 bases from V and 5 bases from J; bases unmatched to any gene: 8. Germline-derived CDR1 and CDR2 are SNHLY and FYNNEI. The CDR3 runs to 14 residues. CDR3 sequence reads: CASTSGQGSETQYF. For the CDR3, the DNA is TGTGCCAGCACTTCAGGACAGGGGTCCGAGACCCAGTACTTC.

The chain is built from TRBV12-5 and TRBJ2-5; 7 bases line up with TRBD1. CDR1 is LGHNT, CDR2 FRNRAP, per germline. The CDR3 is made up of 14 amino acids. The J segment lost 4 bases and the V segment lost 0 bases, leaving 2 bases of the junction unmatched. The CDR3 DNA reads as TGTGCTAGTGGTTTGGTACAGGGGCCAGAGACCCAGTACTTC. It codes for CASGLVQGPETQYF.